This T cell receptor beta chain appears in the sequencing data of a study of blood T cell repertoires in COVID-19. Study-level information: COVID-19 samples collected from the United States, Italy and Spain covered acute and convalescent phases.

Method: immunoSEQ multiplex PCR; TCRdb's copy keeps in-frame clones and lacks some. The data show roughly 25,000 clones, around 88% seen once. The germline CDR1 and CDR2 sequences are LNHDA and SQIVND (reference sequence). This CDR3 has 18 residues. Regarding this clone: Compared with germline, one end of the junction differs, possibly owing to a read error. The sample holds other DNA sequences that translate to the same CDR3.

The source material was peripheral blood. This chain connects TRBV19 to TRBJ1-6, with 11 bases identical to TRBD1. The TCR originated in a human donor with active COVID-19. The donor label of this sample is uncertain. The CDR3 sequence is CASSIRRTGGSYNSPLHF. The CDR3 DNA is TGTGCCAGTAGTATAAGGAGGACAGGGGGCTCCTATAATTCACCCCTTCACTTT.